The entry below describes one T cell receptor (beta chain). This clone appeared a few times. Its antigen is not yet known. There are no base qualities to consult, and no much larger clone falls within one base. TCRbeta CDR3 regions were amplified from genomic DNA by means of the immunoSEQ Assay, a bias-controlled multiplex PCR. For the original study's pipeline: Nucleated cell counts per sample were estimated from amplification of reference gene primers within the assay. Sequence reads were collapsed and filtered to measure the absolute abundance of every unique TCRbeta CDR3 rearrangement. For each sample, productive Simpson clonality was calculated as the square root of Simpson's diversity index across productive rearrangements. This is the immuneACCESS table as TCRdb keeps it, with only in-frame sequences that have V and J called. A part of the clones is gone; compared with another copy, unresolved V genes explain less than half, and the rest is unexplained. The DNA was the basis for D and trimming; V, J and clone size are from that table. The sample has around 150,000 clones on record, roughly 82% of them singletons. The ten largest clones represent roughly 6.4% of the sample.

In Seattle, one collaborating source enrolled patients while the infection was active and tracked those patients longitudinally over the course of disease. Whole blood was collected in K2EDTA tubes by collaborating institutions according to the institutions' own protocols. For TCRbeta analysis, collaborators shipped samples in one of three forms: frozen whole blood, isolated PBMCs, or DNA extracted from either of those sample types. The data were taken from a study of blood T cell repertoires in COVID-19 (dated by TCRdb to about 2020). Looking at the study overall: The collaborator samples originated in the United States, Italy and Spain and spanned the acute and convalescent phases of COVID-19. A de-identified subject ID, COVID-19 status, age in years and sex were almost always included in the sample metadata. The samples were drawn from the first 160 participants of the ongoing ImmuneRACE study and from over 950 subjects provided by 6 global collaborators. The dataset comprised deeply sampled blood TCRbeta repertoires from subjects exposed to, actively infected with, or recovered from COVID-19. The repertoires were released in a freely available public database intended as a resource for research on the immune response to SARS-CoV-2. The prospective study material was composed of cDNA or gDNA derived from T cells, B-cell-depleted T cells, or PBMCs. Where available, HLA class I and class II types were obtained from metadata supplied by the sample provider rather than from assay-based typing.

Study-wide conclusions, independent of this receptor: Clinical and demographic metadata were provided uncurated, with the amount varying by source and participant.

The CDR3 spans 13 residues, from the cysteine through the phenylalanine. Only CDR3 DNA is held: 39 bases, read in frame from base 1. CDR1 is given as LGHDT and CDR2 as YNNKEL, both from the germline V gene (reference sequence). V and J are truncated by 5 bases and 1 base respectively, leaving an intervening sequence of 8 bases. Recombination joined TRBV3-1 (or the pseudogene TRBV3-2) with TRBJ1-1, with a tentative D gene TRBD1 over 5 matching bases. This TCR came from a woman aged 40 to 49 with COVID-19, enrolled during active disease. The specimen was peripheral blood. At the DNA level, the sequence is TGTGCCAGCAGCAAAACAGGGAACACTGAAGCTTTCTTT. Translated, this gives CASSKTGNTEAFF.